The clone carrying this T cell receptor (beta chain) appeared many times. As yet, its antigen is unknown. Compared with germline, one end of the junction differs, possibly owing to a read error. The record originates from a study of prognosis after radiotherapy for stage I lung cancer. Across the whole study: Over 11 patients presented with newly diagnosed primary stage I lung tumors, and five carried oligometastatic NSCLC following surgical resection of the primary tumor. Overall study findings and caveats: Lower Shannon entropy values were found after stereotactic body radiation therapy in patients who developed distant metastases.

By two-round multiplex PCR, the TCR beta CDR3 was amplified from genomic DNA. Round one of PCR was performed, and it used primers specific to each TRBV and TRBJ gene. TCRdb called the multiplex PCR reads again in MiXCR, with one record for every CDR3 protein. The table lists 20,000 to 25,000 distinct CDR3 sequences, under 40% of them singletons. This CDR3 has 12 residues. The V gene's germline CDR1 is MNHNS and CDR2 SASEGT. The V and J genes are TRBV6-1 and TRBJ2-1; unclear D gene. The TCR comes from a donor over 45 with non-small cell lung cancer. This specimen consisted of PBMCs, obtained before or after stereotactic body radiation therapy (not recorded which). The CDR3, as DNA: TGTGCCAGCAGTCCTCAGAGCAATGAGCTGTTCTTC. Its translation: CASSPQSNELFF.